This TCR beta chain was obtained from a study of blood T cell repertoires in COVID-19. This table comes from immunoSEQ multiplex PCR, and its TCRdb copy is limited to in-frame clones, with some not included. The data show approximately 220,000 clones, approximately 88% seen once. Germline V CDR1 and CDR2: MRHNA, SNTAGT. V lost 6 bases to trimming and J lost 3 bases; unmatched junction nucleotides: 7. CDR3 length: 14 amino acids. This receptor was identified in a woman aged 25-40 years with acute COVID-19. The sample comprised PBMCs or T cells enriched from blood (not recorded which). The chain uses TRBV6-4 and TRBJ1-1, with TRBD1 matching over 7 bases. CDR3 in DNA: TGTGCCAGCAGAATAGACAGGGCGGACACTGAAGCTTTCTTT. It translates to CASRIDRADTEAFF.